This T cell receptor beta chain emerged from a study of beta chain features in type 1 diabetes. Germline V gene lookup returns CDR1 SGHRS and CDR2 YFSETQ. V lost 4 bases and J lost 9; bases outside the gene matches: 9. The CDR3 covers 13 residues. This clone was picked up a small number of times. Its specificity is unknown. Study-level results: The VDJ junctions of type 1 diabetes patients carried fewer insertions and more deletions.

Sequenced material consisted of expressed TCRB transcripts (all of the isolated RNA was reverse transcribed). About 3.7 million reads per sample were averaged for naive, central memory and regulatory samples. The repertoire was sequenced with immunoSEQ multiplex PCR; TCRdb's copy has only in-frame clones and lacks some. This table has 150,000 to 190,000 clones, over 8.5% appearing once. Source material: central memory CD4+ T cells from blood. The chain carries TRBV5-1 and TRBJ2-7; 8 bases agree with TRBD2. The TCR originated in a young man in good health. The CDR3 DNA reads TGCGCCAGCAGCCGTGATAGCGGGGAGTGGCAGTACTTC. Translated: CASSRDSGEWQYF.